These 10 T cell receptor beta chains were all obtained from the same sample, sequenced in a study of T-cell reconstitution after alpha-beta-depleted transplantation in children. The authors prepared the TCRbeta library with unique molecular identifiers. TCRdb re-derived calls from the PCR reads in MiXCR, one entry per CDR3 protein. This sample yields some 520,000 distinct CDR3 sequences, of which 32% are seen a single time; less than 2.5% belongs to the top ten. The starting material was PBMCs from the stem cell graft donor, obtained from the stem cell graft. The receptors were gathered from a human donor who donated a stem cell graft to a child with aplastic anemia.

This clonotype was recorded a few times. The chain employs TRBV12-3 or TRBV12-4 and TRBJ2-1, with no clear D. V lost 4 bases, J lost 7 bases, and 11 bases lay in between. The CDR3 contains 13 residues. CDR3 amino acids: CASSYPMGNEQFF. Here the CDR3 DNA reads TGTGCCAGCAGTTACCCCATGGGGAATGAGCAGTTCTTC.

This rearrangement joins TRBV6-1 to TRBJ2-7; 10 bases map to TRBD1. Looked up from germline, CDR1 is MNHNS and CDR2 is SASEGT. The CDR3 totals 15 residues. V lost 4 bases, J lost 4 bases, and 7 bases stayed unmatched. This CDR3 is CASSAGGTGDYEQYF. The CDR3 DNA follows: TGTGCCAGCAGTGCCGGCGGGACAGGGGATTACGAGCAGTACTTC.

This clonotype was seen more than once but under ten times. The rearrangement joins TRBV9 to TRBJ1-2; a weak D match, TRBD1 (6 bases). Per the germline V gene, CDR1 is SGDLS and CDR2 is YYNGEE. Trimming removed 0 bases from V and 7 bases from J, with 10 bases in between. The CDR3 is made up of 13 amino acids. CDR3 DNA sequence: TGTGCCAGCAGCGTAGCACAGGGTGCTGGCTACACCTTC. Translating it yields CASSVAQGAGYTF.

In its sample, this clonotype was seen a few times. V is TRBV3-1 and J is TRBJ1-1; no clear D gene. The V gene lost 6 bases and the J gene lost 6 bases, with 11 bases spanning the gap. CDR1 is LGHDT, CDR2 YNNKEL, per germline (reference sequence). The CDR3 extends over 12 amino acids. The CDR3 loop reads CASRSDGPEAFF. The DNA of the CDR3 is TGTGCCAGCAGGTCGGACGGGCCTGAAGCTTTCTTT.

The rearrangement joins TRBV28 to TRBJ2-7; D is unresolved. The CDR3 sequence is 14 residues long. Looked up from germline, CDR1 is MDHEN and CDR2 is SYDVKM. The V end was cut by 5 bases, the J end by 2 bases, with 13 bases between. CDR3 sequence: CASSRRLDPYEQYF. In nucleotides, the CDR3 is TGTGCCAGCAGTCGAAGACTGGACCCCTACGAGCAGTACTTC.

V is TRBV12-3 or TRBV12-4 and J is TRBJ1-1; D not resolved. There are 14 residues in the CDR3. The ends were cut back, 2 bases at V and 6 bases at J, with 13 bases in the middle. The CDR3 nucleotides read TGTGCCAGCAGTTTAATAAGCAGTACCCCTGAAGCTTTCTTT. This codes for CASSLISSTPEAFF.

This clonotype was counted between two and nine times. The V call is TRBV20-1, the J call TRBJ2-3; TRBD2 agrees at 7 bases. CDR1 and CDR2 (germline): DFQATT, SNEGSKA (reference sequence). The trim removed 0 bases at V and 0 bases at J, leaving 6 bases unmatched. The CDR3 is made up of 16 amino acids. In DNA form, the CDR3 reads TGCAGTGCTAGAGATCCGGCGGGAGAGAGCACAGATACGCAGTATTTT. The encoded protein is CSARDPAGESTDTQYF.

The V call is TRBV10-3, the J call TRBJ2-2; 14 bases are shared with TRBD2. The CDR3 has 19 amino acids. V dropped 4 bases and J dropped 1; count of bases not matched to a gene: 8. From germline, CDR1 is ENHRY and CDR2 SYGVKD. For the CDR3, the DNA is TGTGCCATCAGTGGAGAGGGACTAGCGGGAGTGGGGAACACCGGGGAGCTGTTTTTT. Amino acids: CAISGEGLAGVGNTGELFF.

A few counts support this clonotype. V is TRBV29-1 and J is TRBJ2-5; D could derive from TRBD1 or TRBD2 (5 bases each). Per germline, CDR1 SQVTM and CDR2 ANQGSEA. The CDR3 sequence is 12 residues long. Trimming cost V 6 bases and J 9 bases, with 17 bases left between them. The CDR3 loop reads CSVYVLEGAQYF. CDR3 DNA sequence: TGCAGCGTCTACGTACTAGAAGGGGCCCAGTACTTC.

This rearrangement joins TRBV27 to TRBJ2-2; D is perhaps TRBD2 (6 bases). The CDR3 runs to 15 residues. From germline, CDR1 is MNHEY and CDR2 SMNVEV (reference sequence). With 4 bases removed from V and 6 bases from J, the gap between germline ends came to 15 bases. CDR3 amino acids: CASSSYGSGAGELFF. For the CDR3, the DNA is TGTGCCAGCAGTTCCTACGGGAGTGGGGCCGGGGAGCTGTTTTTT.